Listed here are 15 T cell receptor beta chains from one sample, sequenced in a study of blood T cells in healthy people across ages. Together with a sample-barcoded 5' primer, a J-beta primer mix was included in a second PCR lasting roughly 6 to 12 cycles. TCRdb redid the calling of the 5' RACE reads with MiXCR, one entry per CDR3 protein. The table includes hundreds of thousands of distinct CDR3 sequences, less than 40% detected once. The source material was blood. The receptors come from an elderly woman in good health.

This chain joins TRBV6-1 and TRBJ2-7; the D gene is possibly TRBD1 (6 bases). Germline lookup yields CDR1 MNHNS and CDR2 SASEGT. The CDR3 is made up of 14 amino acids. V lost 1 base to trimming and J lost 4 bases, with 11 bases between them. Here the CDR3 DNA reads TGTGCCAGCAGTGAAGTCGCAGGGGTTTACGAGCAGTACTTC. Amino acids: CASSEVAGVYEQYF.

Remarks on this clonotype: A much larger clone sits a single nucleotide away, making a read error possible. The V call is TRBV29-1, the J call TRBJ1-4; D not resolved. Germline lookup yields CDR1 SQVTM and CDR2 ANQGSEA. The CDR3 sequence is 12 residues long. The CDR3, as DNA: TGCAGCGTTCAAATTGATATTGAAAAACGGTTTTTT. This encodes CSVQIDIEKRFF. Using reference TRBV29-1 and TRBJ1-4 for the parts outside the CDR3, the full variable domain is SAVISQKPSRDICQRGTSLTIQCQVDSQVTMMFWYRQQPGQSLTLIATANQGSEATYESGFVIDKFPISRPNLTFSTLTVSNMSPEDSSIYLCSVQIDIEKRFFGSGTQLSVL.

At least ten counts were recorded for this clonotype. This chain uses TRBV6-2 or TRBV6-3 with TRBJ2-5, with 12 bases matching TRBD2. CDR1 and CDR2 from the germline V gene are MNHEY and SVGEGT. Trimming cost V 7 bases and J 5 bases; bases outside gene matches: 11. The CDR3 is 16 residues long. The CDR3 sequence is CASKRLAGVRGETQYF. The CDR3 DNA reads as TGTGCCAGCAAACGACTAGCGGGGGTGAGAGGGGAGACCCAGTACTTC.

J is TRBJ2-1 and V is TRBV7-8; TRBD2 is a possible D gene (6 bases). CDR1 is SGHVS and CDR2 is FQNEAQ in the germline V gene. The length of the CDR3 is 15 residues. V lost 3 bases, J lost 9 bases, and 18 bases lay in between. The CDR3 DNA reads as TGTGCCAGCAGCTTGGGAGGACCGAAGAACAGTGAGCAGTTCTTC. Translation gives CASSLGGPKNSEQFF.

The rearrangement links TRBV5-1 to TRBJ2-3, with D possibly being TRBD2 (6 bases). CDR3 length: 15 amino acids. Trimming cost V 2 bases and J 3 bases, with 13 bases left between them. Germline values: CDR1 SGHRS, CDR2 YFSETQ. CDR3 region: CASSFSARGTDTQYF. For the CDR3, the DNA is TGCGCCAGCAGCTTCTCCGCCCGGGGGACAGATACGCAGTATTTT.

The rearrangement uses TRBV6-2 or TRBV6-3 and TRBJ2-3; 14 bases map to TRBD2. CDR3 length: 16 amino acids. Germline V lookup: CDR1 MNHEY, CDR2 SVGEGT. V was clipped by 6 bases and J by 6 bases; unmatched bases: 8. The CDR3 sequence: CASRLTSGGAGDTQYF. In DNA, the CDR3 is TGTGCCAGCAGATTGACTAGCGGGGGGGCCGGGGATACGCAGTATTTT.

Ten or more counts support this clonotype. The chain carries TRBV7-2 and TRBJ1-6; the match to TRBD1 covers 9 bases. The germline V gene has CDR1 SGHTA and CDR2 FQGNSA. This CDR3 comprises 16 residues. The V segment lost 3 bases and the J segment 10 bases; nucleotides outside the gene matches: 10. Here the CDR3 DNA reads TGTGCCAGCAGCTTTGGCGCGCTCGGGACAGGGTCACCCCTCCACTTT. This encodes CASSFGALGTGSPLHF.

V is TRBV9 and J is TRBJ1-1; D ambiguous. The CDR3 loop spans 15 amino acids. Germline V gene sequence: CDR1 SGDLS, CDR2 YYNGEE. With 0 bases removed from V and 1 base from J, the gap between germline ends came to 10 bases. The CDR3 reads CASSVAPGKNTEAFF. CDR3 sequence (DNA): TGTGCCAGCAGCGTAGCGCCCGGGAAGAACACTGAAGCTTTCTTT.

For this clonotype: A much larger clone lies a single base off, so this may be a read error. The V and J genes are TRBV20-1 and TRBJ2-7; 10 bases match TRBD2. Germline-derived CDR1 and CDR2 are DFQATT and SNEGSKA (reference sequence). The CDR3 extends over 15 amino acids. J lost 7 bases, V lost 2 bases, and 11 bases had no gene match. The CDR3 spells CSARLLAGPLGEQYF. CDR3 coding DNA: TGCAGTGCTAGACTACTAGCGGGGCCCCTCGGTGAGCAGTACTTC.

With respect to this clonotype: Since a much larger clone is just one base distant, this may be a read error. The chain links TRBV5-4 to TRBJ1-1; 10 nucleotides align to TRBD1. In germline, CDR1 is SGHNT, CDR2 YYREEE (reference sequence). The V gene end was trimmed by 3 bases and the J gene end by 4 bases; junction bases not matched to a gene: 9. The CDR3 loop spans 16 amino acids. In DNA form, the CDR3 reads TGTGCCAGCAGCTCCCGGACAGGGGGTTTGTGCACTGAAGCTTTCTTT. Translation: CASSSRTGGLCTEAFF. Using reference TRBV5-4 and TRBJ1-1 for the parts outside the CDR3, the full variable domain is ETGVTQSPTHLIKTRGQQVTLRCSSQSGHNTVSWYQQALGQGPQFIFQYYREEENGRGNFPPRFSGLQFPNYSSELNVNALELDDSALYLCASSSRTGGLCTEAFFGQGTRLTVV.

This chain uses TRBV7-7 with TRBJ2-5, with D uncertain. Trimming shortened V by 5 bases and J by 5 bases, and 12 bases separated the two germline ends. Germline CDR1 reads SSHAT; CDR2 reads FNYEAQ (reference sequence). The length of the CDR3 is 13 residues. CDR3 sequence (DNA): TGTGCCAGCAGCCCTGGAGACCGGGAGACCCAGTACTTC. Its translation is CASSPGDRETQYF.

This clonotype showed up just a few times. The rearrangement links TRBV3-1 to TRBJ1-5, with D perhaps matching TRBD1 (5 bases). This CDR3 comprises 15 residues. V lost 1 base and J 2 bases, leaving 9 bases between the germline ends. Germline CDR1 LGHDT, CDR2 YNNKEL (reference sequence). CDR3 DNA sequence: TGTGCCAGCAGCCAAGGGGGGGAGGGCAATCAGCCCCAGCATTTT. Protein product: CASSQGGEGNQPQHF.

Details on this clonotype: A read error may explain this, as a much larger clone is one base away. The rearrangement links TRBV27 to TRBJ1-5; D is undetermined. V gave up 6 bases and J gave up 1 base, with 10 bases separating them. CDR1 is MNHEY and CDR2 is SMNVEV in the germline V gene (reference sequence). The CDR3 loop spans 14 amino acids. Here the CDR3 reads CASRQVGSNQPQHF. Here the CDR3 DNA reads TGTGCCAGCAGGCAGGTGGGCAGCAATCAGCCCCAGCATTTT.

Concerning this clonotype itself: A read error may explain this, as a much larger clone is one base away. The chain has TRBV20-1 and TRBJ2-7, with TRBD1 matching over 9 bases. V lost 1 base, J lost 7 bases, and 17 bases stayed unmatched. CDR1 is DFQATT and CDR2 is SNEGSKA in the germline V gene (reference sequence). This CDR3 spans 17 amino acids. Written as DNA, the CDR3 is TGCAGTGCTAGAGTTTTCGCCGGGACAGGGAGTGGCAATGAGCAGTACTTC. As protein: CSARVFAGTGSGNEQYF.

As regards this clonotype: One base away lies a much larger clone, so this may be a sequencing read error. The V and J genes are TRBV27 and TRBJ2-7, with a weak D call TRBD1 (6 bases). The CDR3 has 15 amino acids. Germline values: CDR1 MNHEY, CDR2 SMNVEV (reference sequence). The DNA of the CDR3 is TGTGTCAGCAGTGCCGGGACACACGGATTCTACGAGCAGTACTTC. Translated: CVSSAGTHGFYEQYF.